Listed here are 18 T cell receptor beta chains from one sample, sequenced in a study of shared clonotypes between healthy human individuals (dated by TCRdb to between 2020 and 2021). CD8 naive samples were obtained by positive selection for CCR7 among CD45RO-negative cells, yielding a CD45RA+CCR7+ population from which TemRA cells were excluded. Libraries came from the immunoSEQ multiplex PCR assay. As stored in TCRdb, this immuneACCESS dataset retains in-frame rearrangements with V and J assigned. A fraction of the clones does not appear; measured against another copy, unresolved V genes explain less than half of the discrepancy, and the remainder lacks a known reason. For this sample the table gives under 700,000 clones, of which roughly 96% were detected only once. Together, the top ten hold over 0.1% of the sample. The sequenced material came from naive CD8+ T cells sorted from blood. The cell subset or site label corresponds to: CD45RA+CCR7+. Receptor source: a young woman in good health.

As to this clone: Additional DNA sequences in this sample encode the identical CDR3. This sequence joins TRBV7-6 and TRBJ1-1; 8 nucleotides line up with TRBD1. The CDR3 sequence is 15 residues long. Germline CDR1 and CDR2: SGHVS and FNYEAQ. V trimming: 1 base; J trimming: 2 bases; junction bases outside the gene matches: 3. The CDR3 reads CASSLGTGINTEAFF. The CDR3 DNA sequence: TGTGCCAGCAGCTTAGGGACAGGGATTAACACTGAAGCTTTCTTT. Drawing the rest from reference TRBV7-6 and TRBJ1-1, the complete variable domain is GAGVSQSPRYKVTKRGQDVALRCDPISGHVSLYWYRQALGQGPEFLTYFNYEAQQDKSGLPNDRFSAERPEGSISTLTIQRTEQRDSAMYRCASSLGTGINTEAFFGQGTRLTVV.

This clone came up once. The chain couples TRBV2 to TRBJ2-2; D unresolved. Trimming removed 8 bases from V and 7 bases from J, with 11 bases in between. The CDR3 consists of 12 residues. Germline CDR1 SNHLY, CDR2 FYNNEI. The CDR3 DNA reads TGTGCCAGCGAATCCGATTACGGGGAGCTGTTTTTT. It specifies CASESDYGELFF.

As concerns this clone: The junction does not match germline at one end; this may be a read error. The gene calls are TRBV7-9 and TRBJ2-1, with D maybe TRBD1 (6 bases). From germline, CDR1 is SEHNR and CDR2 FQNEAQ (reference sequence). The CDR3 length is 16 residues. The CDR3 here is CASSTTQGYAYDEQFF. The CDR3 nucleotides read TGTGCCAGCAGTACAACACAGGGTTACGCCTACGATGAGCAGTTCTTC.

The V gene is TRBV27, the J gene TRBJ2-5, with 16 bases identical to TRBD2. Germline values: CDR1 MNHEY, CDR2 SMNVEV (reference sequence). V shed 6 bases and J 5 bases; nucleotides not matched to a gene: 6. There are 16 residues in the CDR3. The CDR3 nucleotides read TGTGCCAGCAGGGGACTAGCGGGAGGGCCCTATGAGACCCAGTACTTC. Translated, it gives CASRGLAGGPYETQYF.

The chain links TRBV19 to TRBJ1-2; 7 bases align to TRBD1. The V gene end was trimmed by 4 bases and the J gene end by 4 bases; junction bases not matched to a gene: 3. The CDR3 covers 13 residues. The germline CDR1 and CDR2 sequences are LNHDA and SQIVND (reference sequence). The CDR3 reads CASSTTGSYGYTF. CDR3 nucleotide sequence: TGTGCCAGTAGTACGACAGGGAGCTATGGCTACACCTTC.

The chain uses TRBV25-1 and TRBJ1-1; D unresolved. V lost 1 base, J lost 1 base, and 7 bases lay in between. CDR1 is MGHDK and CDR2 is SYGVNS in the germline V gene. The CDR3 consists of 14 residues. CDR3 amino acids: CASSESQRNTEAFF. Here the CDR3 DNA reads TGTGCCAGCAGTGAATCCCAGAGGAACACTGAAGCTTTCTTT.

V and J are TRBV27 and TRBJ2-1, with TRBD2 matching 7 bases. V trimming: 7 bases; J trimming: 0 bases; junction bases outside the gene matches: 9. This CDR3 is built from 16 residues. Germline CDR1 and CDR2: MNHEY and SMNVEV (reference sequence). The CDR3 protein is CASTLFAGDSYNEQFF. CDR3 sequence (DNA): TGTGCCAGCACCTTGTTTGCGGGAGACTCCTACAATGAGCAGTTCTTC.

The V gene is TRBV4-1, the J gene TRBJ1-6; D remains unclear. Germline V lookup: CDR1 MGHRA, CDR2 YSYEKL. With 0 bases removed from V and 9 bases from J, the gap between germline ends came to 15 bases. The CDR3 is 16 residues long. CDR3: CASSQENAAGGSPLHF. DNA of the CDR3: TGCGCCAGCAGCCAAGAGAACGCAGCGGGCGGTTCACCCCTCCACTTT.

The chain uses TRBV28 and TRBJ1-1, with D perhaps matching TRBD1 (6 bases). CDR1 is MDHEN and CDR2 is SYDVKM in the germline V gene. The CDR3 runs 17 residues. V was trimmed by 5 bases and J by 0 bases, leaving 19 bases between them. Here the CDR3 DNA reads TGTGCCAGCAGTCCGCCCGTATGGACAGTCATGAACACTGAAGCTTTCTTT. This gives the protein CASSPPVWTVMNTEAFF.

The chain uses TRBV5-6 and TRBJ2-1; no definite D call. CDR1 is SGHDT, CDR2 YYEEEE, per germline. The CDR3 is 12 amino acids. V lost 3 bases to trimming and J lost 11 bases, with 12 bases between them. Written as DNA, the CDR3 is TGTGCCAGCAGCTCGATGACATTCAAGCAGTTCTTC. Translating it yields CASSSMTFKQFF.

A word on this clone: Other DNA sequences in this specimen translate into the identical CDR3. The chain uses TRBV13 and TRBJ2-2, with D unclear. Trimming left V 5 bases short and J 0 bases short, with 16 bases between. The CDR3 is made up of 17 amino acids. Germline V gives CDR1 PRHDT, CDR2 FYEKMQ (reference sequence). The CDR3 DNA reads TGTGCCAGCAGCCCCCAACTAAGTGGGCCGAACACCGGGGAGCTGTTTTTT. Protein product: CASSPQLSGPNTGELFF.

This sequence joins TRBV30 and TRBJ2-1; 7 bases match TRBD2. There are 15 residues in the CDR3. Germline CDR1 reads GTSNPN; CDR2 reads SVGIG (reference sequence). The junction had 9 bases not matched to a gene; V was cut back by 5 bases and J by 2 bases. The CDR3 sequence is CAWAPGLAAYNEQFF. CDR3 in DNA: TGTGCCTGGGCACCGGGTCTAGCGGCCTACAATGAGCAGTTCTTC.

The rearrangement links TRBV5-6 to TRBJ1-4; D is perhaps TRBD1 (5 bases). The CDR3 loop spans 16 amino acids. V was trimmed by 0 bases and J by 0 bases, leaving 9 bases between them. Germline V CDR1 and CDR2: SGHDT, YYEEEE. The CDR3 bases are TGTGCCAGCAGCTTGGCCAGGACACCAACTAATGAAAAACTGTTTTTT. This translates into CASSLARTPTNEKLFF. The full variable domain, its missing parts supplied by reference TRBV5-6 and TRBJ1-4, is DAGVTQSPTHLIKTRGQQVTLRCSPKSGHDTVSWYQQALGQGPQFIFQYYEEEERQRGNFPDRFSGHQFPNYSSELNVNALLLGDSALYLCASSLARTPTNEKLFFGSGTQLSVL.

The chain joins TRBV28 to TRBJ2-1; perhaps TRBD2 as D (5 bases). The CDR3 loop spans 17 amino acids. Trimming stripped 5 bases from V and 0 bases from J, with 17 bases between. CDR1 MDHEN and CDR2 SYDVKM come from the germline V gene. The CDR3 loop is CASSLPASLTSYNEQFF. CDR3 nucleotide sequence: TGTGCCAGCAGTCTCCCCGCTAGCTTGACCTCCTACAATGAGCAGTTCTTC.

The chain combines TRBV5-1 with TRBJ1-2; 10 nucleotides agree with TRBD1. The CDR3 totals 14 residues. Germline V CDR1 and CDR2: SGHRS, YFSETQ. V trimming: 4 bases; J trimming: 4 bases; junction bases outside the gene matches: 4. The CDR3 sequence is CASSLGTGAYGYTF. The CDR3 DNA is TGCGCCAGCAGCCTCGGGACAGGGGCCTATGGCTACACCTTC.

The rearrangement uses TRBV30 and TRBJ2-5, with D tentatively TRBD1 (5 bases). V was shortened by 0 bases and J by 5 bases, with 16 bases between the two germline ends. Germline CDR1 is GTSNPN and CDR2 is SVGIG (reference sequence). This CDR3 region has 15 residues. CDR3 sequence: CAWSVGQGYVETQYF. The CDR3, as DNA: TGTGCCTGGAGTGTAGGGCAGGGATACGTTGAGACCCAGTACTTC.

The chain joins TRBV10-3 to TRBJ2-1; D may correspond to TRBD1 or TRBD2 (5 bases each). The CDR3 is 16 residues long. Trimming shortened V by 0 bases and J by 8 bases, and 17 bases separated the two germline ends. Germline V CDR1 and CDR2: ENHRY, SYGVKD. CDR3 amino acids: CAISESRVGVADEQFF. DNA for the CDR3: TGTGCCATCAGTGAGTCGAGAGTGGGGGTTGCGGATGAGCAGTTCTTC.

CDR3 region: CASSQKWLADNTGELFF. The CDR3 DNA reads TGCGCCAGCAGCCAGAAGTGGCTAGCGGATAACACCGGGGAGCTGTTTTTT. The chain recombines TRBV4-1 with TRBJ2-2; 7 nucleotides align to TRBD2. The germline V gene has CDR1 MGHRA and CDR2 YSYEKL. V gave up 3 bases and J gave up 2 bases; unmatched junction bases: 9. This CDR3 comprises 17 residues.